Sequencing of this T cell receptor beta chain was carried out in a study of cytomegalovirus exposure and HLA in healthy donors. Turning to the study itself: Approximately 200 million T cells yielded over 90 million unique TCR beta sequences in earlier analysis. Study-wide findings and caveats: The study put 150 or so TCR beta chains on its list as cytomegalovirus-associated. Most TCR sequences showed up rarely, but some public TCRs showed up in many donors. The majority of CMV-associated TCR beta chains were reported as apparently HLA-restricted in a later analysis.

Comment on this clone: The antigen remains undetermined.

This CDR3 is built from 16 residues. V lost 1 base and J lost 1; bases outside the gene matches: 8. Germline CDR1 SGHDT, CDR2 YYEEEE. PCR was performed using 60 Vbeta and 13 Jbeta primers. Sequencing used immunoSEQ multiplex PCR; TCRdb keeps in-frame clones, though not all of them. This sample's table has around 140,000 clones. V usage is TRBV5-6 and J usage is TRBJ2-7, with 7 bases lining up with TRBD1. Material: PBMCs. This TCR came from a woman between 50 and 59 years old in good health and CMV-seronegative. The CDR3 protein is CASSLFGDSPSYEQYF. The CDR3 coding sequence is TGTGCCAGCAGCTTGTTTGGGGACAGTCCTTCCTACGAGCAGTACTTC.